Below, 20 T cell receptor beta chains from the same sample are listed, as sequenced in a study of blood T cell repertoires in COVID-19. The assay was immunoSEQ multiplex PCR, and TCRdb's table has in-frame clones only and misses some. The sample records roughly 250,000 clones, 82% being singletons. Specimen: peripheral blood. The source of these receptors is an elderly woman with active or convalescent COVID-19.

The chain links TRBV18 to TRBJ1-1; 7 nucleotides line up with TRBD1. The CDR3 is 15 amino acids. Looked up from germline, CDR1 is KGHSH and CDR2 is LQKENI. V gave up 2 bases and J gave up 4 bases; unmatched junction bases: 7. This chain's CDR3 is CASSPNPQGTTEAFF. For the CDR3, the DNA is TGTGCCAGCTCACCAAACCCACAGGGGACCACTGAAGCTTTCTTT.

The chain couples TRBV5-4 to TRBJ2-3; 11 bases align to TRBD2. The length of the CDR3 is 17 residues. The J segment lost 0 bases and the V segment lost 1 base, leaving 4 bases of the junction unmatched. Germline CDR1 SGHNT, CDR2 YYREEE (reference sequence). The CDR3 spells CASSLKLAGASTDTQYF. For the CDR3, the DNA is TGTGCCAGCAGCTTGAAACTAGCGGGAGCTAGCACAGATACGCAGTATTTT.

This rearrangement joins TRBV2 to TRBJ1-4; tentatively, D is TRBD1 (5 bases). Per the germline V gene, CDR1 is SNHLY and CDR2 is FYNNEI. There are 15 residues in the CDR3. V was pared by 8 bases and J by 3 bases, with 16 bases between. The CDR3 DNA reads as TGTGCCAGCGGGTTGGGGCTTGGACCTAATGAAAAACTGTTTTTT. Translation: CASGLGLGPNEKLFF.

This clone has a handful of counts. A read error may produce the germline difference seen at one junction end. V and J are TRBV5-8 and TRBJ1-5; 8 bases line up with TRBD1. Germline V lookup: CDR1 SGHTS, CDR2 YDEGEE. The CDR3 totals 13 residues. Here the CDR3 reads CASSVALTGVGNF. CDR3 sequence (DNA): TGTGCCAGCAGCGTTGCCCTGACAGGGGTTGGGAATTTT.

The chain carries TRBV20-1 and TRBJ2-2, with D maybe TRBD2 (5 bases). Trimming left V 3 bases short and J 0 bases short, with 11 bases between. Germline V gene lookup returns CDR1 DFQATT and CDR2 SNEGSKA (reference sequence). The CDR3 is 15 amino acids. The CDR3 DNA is TGCAGTGCTAGTCTGACCGGGACGAACACCGGGGAGCTGTTTTTT. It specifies CSASLTGTNTGELFF.

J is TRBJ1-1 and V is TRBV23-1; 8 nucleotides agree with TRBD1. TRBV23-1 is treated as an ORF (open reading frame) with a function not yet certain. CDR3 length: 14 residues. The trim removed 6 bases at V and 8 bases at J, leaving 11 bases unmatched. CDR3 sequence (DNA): TGCGCCAGCAGACCAACCTCCGACAGGGGAGAAGCTTTCTTT. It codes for CASRPTSDRGEAFF.

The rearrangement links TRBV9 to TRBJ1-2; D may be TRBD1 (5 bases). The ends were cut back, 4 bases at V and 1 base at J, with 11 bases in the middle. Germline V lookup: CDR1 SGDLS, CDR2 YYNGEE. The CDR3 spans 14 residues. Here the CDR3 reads CASSPWGDNYGYTF. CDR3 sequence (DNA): TGTGCCAGCAGCCCCTGGGGGGATAACTATGGCTACACCTTC.

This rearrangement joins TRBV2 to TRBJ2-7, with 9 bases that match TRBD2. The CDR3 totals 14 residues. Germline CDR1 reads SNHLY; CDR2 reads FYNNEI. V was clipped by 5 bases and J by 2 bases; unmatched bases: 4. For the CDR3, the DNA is TGTGCCAGCAGTACCGGGACTAGCCCCTACGAGCAGTACTTC. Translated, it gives CASSTGTSPYEQYF. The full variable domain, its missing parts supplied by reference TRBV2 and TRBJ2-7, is EPEVTQTPSHQVTQMGQEVILRCVPISNHLYFYWYRQILGQKVEFLVSFYNNEISEKSEIFDDQFSVERPDGSNFTLKIRSTKLEDSAMYFCASSTGTSPYEQYFGPGTRLTVT.

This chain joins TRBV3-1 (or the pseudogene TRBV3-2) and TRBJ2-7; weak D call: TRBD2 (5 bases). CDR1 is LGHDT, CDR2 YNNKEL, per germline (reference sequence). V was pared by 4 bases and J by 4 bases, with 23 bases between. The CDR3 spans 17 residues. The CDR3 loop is CASSPERSSGRQYEQYF. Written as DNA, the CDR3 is TGTGCCAGCAGCCCTGAACGTTCGAGCGGTAGGCAATACGAGCAGTACTTC.

The CDR3 DNA follows: TGTGCCAGCGGCCTCTCCCCAGGAGGCGGGGGGACCCTCCACTTT. The encoded protein is CASGLSPGGGGTLHF. The V gene is TRBV5-8, the J gene TRBJ1-6; possibly TRBD1 for D (5 bases). This CDR3 is 15 amino acids long. Trimming took off 7 bases at V and 14 bases at J, with 25 bases between the two ends. From germline, CDR1 is SGHTS and CDR2 YDEGEE.

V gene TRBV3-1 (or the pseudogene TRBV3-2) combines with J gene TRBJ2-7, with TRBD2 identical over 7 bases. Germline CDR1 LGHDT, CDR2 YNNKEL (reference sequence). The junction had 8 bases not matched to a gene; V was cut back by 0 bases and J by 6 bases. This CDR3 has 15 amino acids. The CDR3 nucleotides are TGTGCCAGCAGCCAAGATAGGGCGGGAGTGGGCGAGCAGTACTTC. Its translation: CASSQDRAGVGEQYF.

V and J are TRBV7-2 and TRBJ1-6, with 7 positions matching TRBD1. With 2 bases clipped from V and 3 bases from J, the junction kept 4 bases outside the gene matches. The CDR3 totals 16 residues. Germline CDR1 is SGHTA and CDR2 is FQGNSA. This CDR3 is CASSLLTGHYNSPLHF. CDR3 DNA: TGTGCCAGCAGCTTATTGACAGGGCACTATAATTCACCCCTCCACTTT. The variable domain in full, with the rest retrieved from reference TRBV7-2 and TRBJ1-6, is GAGVSQSPSNKVTEKGKDVELRCDPISGHTALYWYRQSLGQGLEFLIYFQGNSAPDKSGLPSDRFSAERTGGSVSTLTIQRTQQEDSAVYLCASSLLTGHYNSPLHFGNGTRLTVT.

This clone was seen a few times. CDR3 residues: CAIDRAVANTGELFF. The CDR3 region has the DNA TGTGCCATTGACAGGGCCGTCGCGAACACCGGGGAGCTGTTTTTT. The rearrangement uses TRBV2 and TRBJ2-2; 7 nucleotides align to TRBD1. Trimming at V came to 10 bases and at J to 0 bases, leaving 8 bases not matched to a gene. Germline V lookup: CDR1 SNHLY, CDR2 FYNNEI. The CDR3 runs 15 residues.

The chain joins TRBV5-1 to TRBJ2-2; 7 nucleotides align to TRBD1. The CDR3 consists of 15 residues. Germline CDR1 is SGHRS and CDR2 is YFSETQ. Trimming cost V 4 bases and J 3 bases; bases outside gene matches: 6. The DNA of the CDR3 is TGCGCCAGCAGCCTACGGCAGGGGGACACCGGGGAGCTGTTTTTT. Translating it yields CASSLRQGDTGELFF. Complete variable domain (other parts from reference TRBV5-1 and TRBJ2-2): KAGVTQTPRYLIKTRGQQVTLSCSPISGHRSVSWYQQTPGQGLQFLFEYFSETQRNKGNFPGRFSGRQFSNSRSEMNVSTLELGDSALYLCASSLRQGDTGELFFGEGSRLTVL.

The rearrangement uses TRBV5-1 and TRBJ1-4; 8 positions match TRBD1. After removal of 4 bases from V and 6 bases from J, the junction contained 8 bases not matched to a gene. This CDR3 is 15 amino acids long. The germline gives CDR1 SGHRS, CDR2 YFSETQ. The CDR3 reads CASSVDRGGDEKLFF. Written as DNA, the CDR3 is TGCGCCAGCAGCGTTGACAGGGGAGGAGATGAAAAACTGTTTTTT.

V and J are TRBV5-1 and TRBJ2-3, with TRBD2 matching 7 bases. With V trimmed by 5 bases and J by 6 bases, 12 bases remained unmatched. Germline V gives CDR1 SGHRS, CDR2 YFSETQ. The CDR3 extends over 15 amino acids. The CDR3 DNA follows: TGCGCCAGCAGTACTTCTGGGGGGGTCCAGGATACGCAGTATTTT. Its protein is CASSTSGGVQDTQYF.

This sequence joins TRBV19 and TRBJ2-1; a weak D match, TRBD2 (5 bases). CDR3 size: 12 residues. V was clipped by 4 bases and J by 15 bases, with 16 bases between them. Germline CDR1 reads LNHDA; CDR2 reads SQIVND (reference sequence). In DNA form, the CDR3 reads TGTGCCAGTAGTACAAACGAGGGTGGTCGGTTCTTC. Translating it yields CASSTNEGGRFF.

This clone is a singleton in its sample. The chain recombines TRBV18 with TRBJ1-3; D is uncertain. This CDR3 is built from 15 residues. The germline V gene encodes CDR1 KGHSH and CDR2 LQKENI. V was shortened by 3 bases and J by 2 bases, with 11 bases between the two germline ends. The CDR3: CASSPARGTGNTIYF. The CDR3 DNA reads TGTGCCAGCTCACCCGCACGGGGTACTGGAAACACCATATATTTT.

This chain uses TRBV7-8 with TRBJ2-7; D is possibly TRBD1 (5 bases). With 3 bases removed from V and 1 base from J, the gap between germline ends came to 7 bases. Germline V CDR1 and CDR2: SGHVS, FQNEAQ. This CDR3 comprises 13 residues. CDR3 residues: CASSLDTSYEQYF. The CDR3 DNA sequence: TGTGCCAGCAGCTTGGACACTTCCTACGAGCAGTACTTC.

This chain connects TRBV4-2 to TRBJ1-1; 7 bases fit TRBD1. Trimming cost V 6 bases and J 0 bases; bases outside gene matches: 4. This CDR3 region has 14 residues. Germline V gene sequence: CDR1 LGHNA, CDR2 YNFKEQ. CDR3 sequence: CASSLTGMNTEAFF. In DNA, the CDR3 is TGTGCCAGCAGTTTGACAGGGATGAACACTGAAGCTTTCTTT.